Listed below are T cell receptor beta chains from one sample, sequenced in a study of Ad26.COV2.S vaccination and SARS-CoV-2 variants. Measured with immunoSEQ multiplex PCR; TCRdb has only the in-frame clones, and not every one. The data show over 300,000 clones, about 83% seen once. The material sequenced was peripheral blood, taken in a trial of Ad26.COV2.S vaccine versus placebo. These receptors were taken from a person between 18 and 65 years old who received the Ad26.COV2.S COVID-19 vaccine or a placebo. The CDR3 runs from the conserved cysteine through the conserved F or W. The order of the fields is V gene, D gene, clone size, J gene, CDR3 DNA, CDR3 protein. A D gene is named only where the DNA matches it firmly. Clone size is stated in some rows and not others, as once, few, many or a class when expanded.

V gene: TRBV3-1/TRBV3-2; D gene: .; clone size: .; J gene: TRBJ2-2; CDR3 DNA: TGTGCCAGCAGCCAGACTACCGGGGAGCTGTTTTTT; CDR3 protein: CASSQTTGELFF
V gene: TRBV18; D gene: .; clone size: .; J gene: TRBJ1-4; CDR3 DNA: TGTGCCAGCTCACCATTCCATGAAAAACTGTTTTTT; CDR3 protein: CASSPFHEKLFF
V gene: TRBV6-5; D gene: TRBD1; clone size: few; J gene: TRBJ1-1; CDR3 DNA: TGTGCCAGCAGCCGCAACACAGGGGAAGCTGAAGCTTTCTTT; CDR3 protein: CASSRNTGEAEAFF
V gene: TRBV6-5; D gene: .; clone size: .; J gene: TRBJ1-2; CDR3 DNA: TGTGCCAGCAGTTACACCGGTGCAAAGTCGGCGGGCTACACCTTC; CDR3 protein: CASSYTGAKSAGYTF
V gene: TRBV7-9; D gene: TRBD1; clone size: .; J gene: TRBJ1-2; CDR3 DNA: TGTGCCAGCAGCTTAGGGACAGGGAACTATGGCTACACCTTC; CDR3 protein: CASSLGTGNYGYTF
V gene: TRBV7-8; D gene: .; clone size: .; J gene: TRBJ1-4; CDR3 DNA: TGTGCCAGCAGCTTGTACAGGGATGAAAAACTGTTTTTT; CDR3 protein: CASSLYRDEKLFF
V gene: TRBV9; D gene: .; clone size: .; J gene: TRBJ1-3; CDR3 DNA: TGTGCCAGCAGCGCCCGGGACCCAAGAGGCTTGGGAAACACCATATATTTT; CDR3 protein: CASSARDPRGLGNTIYF
V gene: TRBV4-1; D gene: .; clone size: few; J gene: TRBJ2-7; CDR3 DNA: TGCGCCAGCAGCCAAGTGGTAGGGACCAACAACTACGAGCAGTACTTC; CDR3 protein: CASSQVVGTNNYEQYF
V gene: TRBV7-6; D gene: .; clone size: .; J gene: TRBJ1-2; CDR3 DNA: TGTGCCAGCAGTCTTTGGGGGGGAAACTATGGCTACACCTTC; CDR3 protein: CASSLWGGNYGYTF
V gene: TRBV4-2; D gene: TRBD2; clone size: .; J gene: TRBJ2-2; CDR3 DNA: TGTGCCAGCAGCCAAGCAAGGAGCGGGGGAACCCCCCAAGGGGAGCTGTTTTTT; CDR3 protein: CASSQARSGGTPQGELFF
V gene: TRBV12-5; D gene: .; clone size: once; J gene: TRBJ2-1; CDR3 DNA: TGTGCTAGTGGTTGGAGCGGTAGCAGTGAGCAGTTCTTC; CDR3 protein: CASGWSGSSEQFF
V gene: TRBV18; D gene: .; clone size: .; J gene: TRBJ2-2; CDR3 DNA: TGTGCCAGCTCACCAGGCCAGCCCACCGGGGAGCTGTTTTTT; CDR3 protein: CASSPGQPTGELFF
V gene: TRBV7-9; D gene: .; clone size: .; J gene: TRBJ1-2; CDR3 DNA: TGTGCCAGCAGCCTGGACTCCTCCTATGGCTACACCTTC; CDR3 protein: CASSLDSSYGYTF
V gene: TRBV21-1; D gene: .; clone size: .; J gene: TRBJ2-7; CDR3 DNA: TGTGCCAGCAGCAACCCGGGACTAGCGGGATGCTACGAGCAGTACTTC; CDR3 protein: CASSNPGLAGCYEQYF
V gene: TRBV19; D gene: .; clone size: .; J gene: TRBJ1-1; CDR3 DNA: TGTGCCAGTAGTATCGCGACGGCCTCGGAAACTGAAGCTTTCTTT; CDR3 protein: CASSIATASETEAFF
V gene: TRBV9; D gene: TRBD2; clone size: .; J gene: TRBJ2-7; CDR3 DNA: TGTGCCAGCAGCGTAGGACTAGCGGGGGGAACCTACGAGCAGTACTTC; CDR3 protein: CASSVGLAGGTYEQYF
V gene: TRBV6-5; D gene: .; clone size: .; J gene: TRBJ2-7; CDR3 DNA: TGTGCCAGCCGTACAGGGACCTACGAGCAGTACTTC; CDR3 protein: CASRTGTYEQYF
V gene: TRBV30; D gene: .; clone size: .; J gene: TRBJ2-7; CDR3 DNA: TGTGCCTGGAGTAGAGGGAGCATAGCCTACGAGCAGTACTTC; CDR3 protein: CAWSRGSIAYEQYF
V gene: TRBV25-1; D gene: .; clone size: .; J gene: TRBJ1-5; CDR3 DNA: TGTGCCAGCAGGTGGGCACTTTTGTATGATCAGCCCCAGCATTTT; CDR3 protein: CASRWALLYDQPQHF
V gene: TRBV6-5; D gene: TRBD1; clone size: .; J gene: TRBJ1-1; CDR3 DNA: TGTGCCAGCAGCTTACTAGACAGGGGAGGGACTGAAGCTTTCTTT; CDR3 protein: CASSLLDRGGTEAFF
V gene: TRBV18; D gene: .; clone size: .; J gene: TRBJ2-1; CDR3 DNA: TGTGCCAGCTCACCCCCGAAGGTGGTTTACAATGAGCAGTTCTTC; CDR3 protein: CASSPPKVVYNEQFF
V gene: TRBV5-4; D gene: .; clone size: few; J gene: TRBJ1-2; CDR3 DNA: TGTGCCAGCAGCTTGGGTTCGGAGGGTAACTATGGCTACACCTTC; CDR3 protein: CASSLGSEGNYGYTF